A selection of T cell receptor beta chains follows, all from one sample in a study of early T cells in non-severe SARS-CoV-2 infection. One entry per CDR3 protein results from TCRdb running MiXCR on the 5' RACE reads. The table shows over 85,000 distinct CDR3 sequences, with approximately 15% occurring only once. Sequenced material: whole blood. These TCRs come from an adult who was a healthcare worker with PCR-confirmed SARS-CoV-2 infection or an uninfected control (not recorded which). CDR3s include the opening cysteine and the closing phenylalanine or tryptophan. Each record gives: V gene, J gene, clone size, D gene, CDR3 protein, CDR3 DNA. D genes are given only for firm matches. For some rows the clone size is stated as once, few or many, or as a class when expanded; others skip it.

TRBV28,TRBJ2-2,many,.,CASTPGSRSTGELFF,TGTGCCAGCACCCCCGGATCGAGGTCCACCGGGGAGCTGTTTTTT
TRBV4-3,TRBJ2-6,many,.,CASSQEAGSGANVLTF,TGCGCCAGCAGCCAAGAGGCGGGGTCTGGGGCCAACGTCCTGACTTTC
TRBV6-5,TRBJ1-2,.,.,CASSYSKGLGGYTF,TGTGCCAGCAGTTACTCGAAAGGCCTCGGTGGCTACACCTTC
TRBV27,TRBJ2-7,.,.,CASRPQGGYEQYF,TGTGCCAGCAGGCCCCAAGGGGGCTACGAGCAGTACTTC
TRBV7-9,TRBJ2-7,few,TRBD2,CASSLEGGRSGEQYF,TGTGCCAGCAGCTTAGAGGGCGGGAGATCCGGCGAGCAGTACTTC
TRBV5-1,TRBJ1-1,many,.,CASSLSLLGDTEAFF,TGCGCCAGCAGCTTGTCCCTACTAGGGGACACTGAAGCTTTCTTT
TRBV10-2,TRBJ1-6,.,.,CATGVENSPLHF,TGCGCCACCGGGGTAGAAAATTCACCCCTCCACTTT
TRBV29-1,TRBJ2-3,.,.,CSAVDSTDTQYF,TGCAGCGCCGTCGATTCCACAGATACGCAGTATTTT
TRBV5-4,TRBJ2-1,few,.,CASSHLEGRRRNEQFF,TGTGCCAGCAGTCATCTGGAGGGGAGACGACGTAATGAGCAGTTCTTC
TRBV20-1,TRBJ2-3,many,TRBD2,CSARVAGGMTDTQYF,TGCAGTGCTAGAGTCGCGGGGGGGATGACGGATACGCAGTATTTT
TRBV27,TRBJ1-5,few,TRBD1,CASSWTGGGQPQHF,TGTGCCAGCAGTTGGACAGGGGGCGGGCAGCCCCAGCATTTT
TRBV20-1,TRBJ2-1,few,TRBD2,CSARTSERLRNEQFF,TGCAGTGCAAGGACTAGCGAGCGGCTCCGCAATGAGCAGTTCTTC
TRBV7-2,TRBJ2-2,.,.,CASSFLSPTENTGELFF,TGTGCCAGCAGCTTTCTTTCCCCGACGGAAAACACCGGGGAGCTGTTTTTT
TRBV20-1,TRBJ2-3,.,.,CSARSRLGDTQYF,TGCAGTGCTAGGTCCAGGTTGGGGGATACGCAGTATTTT
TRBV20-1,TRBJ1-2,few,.,CSAVAATANYGYTF,TGCAGTGCCGTTGCCGCAACCGCTAACTATGGCTACACCTTC
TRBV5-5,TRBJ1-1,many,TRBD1,CASSFGTGEAFF,TGTGCCAGCAGCTTCGGGACAGGTGAAGCTTTCTTT
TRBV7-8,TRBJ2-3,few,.,CASSLFSTGGYTDTQYF,TGTGCCAGCAGCTTATTTTCTACCGGCGGCTACACAGATACGCAGTATTTT
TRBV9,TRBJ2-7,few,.,CASSRGAGSDYEQYF,TGTGCCAGCAGCCGTGGCGCAGGAAGTGATTACGAGCAGTACTTC
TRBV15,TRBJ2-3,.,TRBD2,CATSRLAGEADTQYF,TGTGCCACCAGCAGACTAGCGGGGGAGGCCGATACGCAGTATTTT
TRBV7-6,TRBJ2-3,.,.,CASSSRDTSSTDTQYF,TGTGCCAGCAGCTCCCGGGACACATCTAGCACAGATACGCAGTATTTT
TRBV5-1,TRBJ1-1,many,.,CASTTGGLANTEAFF,TGCGCCAGCACCACGGGGGGGCTCGCGAACACTGAAGCTTTCTTT
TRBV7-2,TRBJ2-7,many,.,CASSPRREGWNEQYF,TGTGCCAGCAGCCCTAGGAGAGAGGGTTGGAACGAGCAGTACTTC
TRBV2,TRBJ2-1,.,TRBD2,CASTSVAGLSSYNEQFF,TGTGCCAGTACAAGTGTAGCGGGGTTAAGCTCCTACAATGAGCAGTTCTTC
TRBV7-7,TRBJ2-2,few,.,CASSWEKNTGELFF,TGTGCCAGCAGCTGGGAGAAGAACACCGGGGAGCTGTTTTTT
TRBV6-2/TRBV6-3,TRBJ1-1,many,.,CATQGRWTEAFF,TGTGCCACACAGGGTAGATGGACTGAAGCTTTCTTT
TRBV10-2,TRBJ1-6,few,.,CASRAGWENSPLHF,TGCGCCAGCCGGGCAGGGTGGGAGAATTCACCCCTCCACTTT
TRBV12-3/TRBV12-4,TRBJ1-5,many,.,CASSPSVLSNQPQHF,TGTGCCAGCAGCCCCTCGGTGCTCAGCAATCAGCCCCAGCATTTT
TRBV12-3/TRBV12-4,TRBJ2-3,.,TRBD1,CASSSDRGRTTQYF,TGTGCCAGCAGTTCAGACAGGGGTAGGACGACGCAGTATTTT
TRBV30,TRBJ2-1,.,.,CAWSRSNEQFF,TGTGCCTGGAGTCGCAGCAATGAGCAGTTCTTC